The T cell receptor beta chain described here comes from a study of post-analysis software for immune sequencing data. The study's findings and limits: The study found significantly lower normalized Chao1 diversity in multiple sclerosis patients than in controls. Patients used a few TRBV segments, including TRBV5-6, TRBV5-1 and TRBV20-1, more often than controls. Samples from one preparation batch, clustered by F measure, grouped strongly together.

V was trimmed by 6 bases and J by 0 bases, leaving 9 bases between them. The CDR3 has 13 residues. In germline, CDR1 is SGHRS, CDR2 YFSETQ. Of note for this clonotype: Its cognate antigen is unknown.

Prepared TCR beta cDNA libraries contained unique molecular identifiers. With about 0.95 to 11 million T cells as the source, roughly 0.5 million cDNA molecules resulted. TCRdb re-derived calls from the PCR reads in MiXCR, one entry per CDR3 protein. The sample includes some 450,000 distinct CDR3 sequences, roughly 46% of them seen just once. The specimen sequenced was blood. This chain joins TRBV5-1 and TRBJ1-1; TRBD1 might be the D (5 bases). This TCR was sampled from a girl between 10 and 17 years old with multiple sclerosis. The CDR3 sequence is CASTGTVNTEAFF. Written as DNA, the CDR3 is TGCGCCAGCACCGGGACGGTGAACACTGAAGCTTTCTTT. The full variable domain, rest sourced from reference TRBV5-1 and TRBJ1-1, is KAGVTQTPRYLIKTRGQQVTLSCSPISGHRSVSWYQQTPGQGLQFLFEYFSETQRNKGNFPGRFSGRQFSNSRSEMNVSTLELGDSALYLCASTGTVNTEAFFGQGTRLTVV.